Shown below are 25 T cell receptor beta chains from a single sample sequenced in a study of cytomegalovirus exposure and HLA in healthy donors. Use of 60 Vbeta and 13 Jbeta primers characterized the PCR. Some clones are missing from TCRdb's copy, which holds only in-frame ones; the method was immunoSEQ multiplex PCR. This table has fewer than 200,000 clones, roughly 80% appearing once. The source material was PBMCs. All receptors derive from a woman in her late teens or twenties in good health and CMV-seronegative.

The chain links TRBV5-6 to TRBJ2-3; D is uncertain. The CDR3 has 14 residues. V dropped 1 base and J dropped 0 bases, with 6 bases sitting between them. Germline values: CDR1 SGHDT, CDR2 YYEEEE. This CDR3 is CASSLYLSTDTQYF. As DNA, the CDR3 is TGTGCCAGCAGCTTGTACTTGAGCACAGATACGCAGTATTTT.

The chain links TRBV5-6 to TRBJ2-3; 14 bases line up with TRBD2. With 6 bases clipped from V and 4 bases from J, the junction kept 16 bases outside the gene matches. The CDR3 contains 19 residues. Germline V gene sequence: CDR1 SGHDT, CDR2 YYEEEE. The CDR3 bases are TGTGCCAGCAAGCAACTAACCAAGACTAGCGGGAGGGGGGCAGATACGCAGTATTTT. Translating gives CASKQLTKTSGRGADTQYF.

J is TRBJ1-1 and V is TRBV28; no clear D gene. There are 13 residues in the CDR3. Looked up from germline, CDR1 is MDHEN and CDR2 is SYDVKM. Trimming left V 5 bases short and J 6 bases short, with 13 bases between. The CDR3 reads CASSEGGSAEAFF. CDR3 nucleotide sequence: TGTGCCAGCAGTGAGGGAGGTTCGGCTGAAGCTTTCTTT.

About this clone: The identical CDR3 is also encoded by other nucleotide sequences in the sample. The rearrangement links TRBV6-5 to TRBJ2-7; 8 bases agree with TRBD2. CDR3 length: 13 amino acids. J was trimmed by 3 bases and V by 6 bases; bases with no gene match: 4. Germline V CDR1 and CDR2: MNHEY, SVGAGI. DNA of the CDR3: TGTGCCAGCAGCCTAAGCGGGAGCTACGAGCAGTACTTC. It encodes CASSLSGSYEQYF.

The V gene is TRBV5-6, the J gene TRBJ1-2; 8 positions match TRBD1. After removal of 0 bases from V and 2 bases from J, the junction contained 6 bases not matched to a gene. The CDR3 is made up of 16 amino acids. CDR1 is SGHDT, CDR2 YYEEEE, per germline. The CDR3 DNA reads as TGTGCCAGCAGCTTGGGGACAGGGAGAGGGAACTATGGCTACACCTTC. Translation: CASSLGTGRGNYGYTF.

This chain links TRBV4-1 with TRBJ2-3, with TRBD2 as a possible D gene (5 bases). CDR1 and CDR2 from the germline V gene are MGHRA and YSYEKL. Trimming removed 4 bases at V and 4 bases at J, with 9 bases between. There are 13 residues in the CDR3. The CDR3 nucleotides read TGCGCCAGCAGCCGCGAACTAGCAGATACGCAGTATTTT. The encoded protein is CASSRELADTQYF.

This chain joins TRBV5-4 and TRBJ2-5, with a possible D match to TRBD1 (6 bases). The CDR3 contains 14 residues. Trimming took off 4 bases at V and 4 bases at J, with 14 bases between the two ends. Germline V gene sequence: CDR1 SGHNT, CDR2 YYREEE (reference sequence). The CDR3 sequence is CASSEQGVRETQYF. The CDR3 coding sequence is TGTGCCAGCAGCGAACAGGGTGTTCGAGAGACCCAGTACTTC.

In DNA form, the CDR3 reads TGTGCCAGCAGCCCACCGGACAGGGGGTTGACAGATACGCAGTATTTT. Its protein product is CASSPPDRGLTDTQYF. The chain has TRBV7-9 and TRBJ2-3; 10 bases map to TRBD1. CDR1 and CDR2 from the germline V gene are SEHNR and FQNEAQ (reference sequence). The CDR3 has 16 residues. Trimming took 5 bases from V and 3 from J; bases not matched to a gene: 8.

The V gene is TRBV29-1, the J gene TRBJ2-2, with 8 nucleotides matching TRBD1. Germline lookup yields CDR1 SQVTM and CDR2 ANQGSEA. This CDR3 is 17 amino acids long. V lost 4 bases and J lost 1; bases outside the gene matches: 11. The CDR3 DNA sequence: TGCAGCGTTGCACAAAGGGCCGGGACAGGGAACACCGGGGAGCTGTTTTTT. Translation: CSVAQRAGTGNTGELFF.

The chain combines TRBV7-3 with TRBJ2-1, with 11 bases lining up with TRBD2. J was trimmed by 4 bases and V by 5 bases; bases with no gene match: 1. The CDR3 is 14 amino acids. Looked up from germline, CDR1 is SGHTA and CDR2 is FQGTGA. This chain's CDR3 is CASSGTSGYNEQFF. CDR3 bases: TGTGCCAGCAGCGGGACTAGCGGATACAATGAGCAGTTCTTC.

This clone turned up a few times. The V and J genes are TRBV7-7 and TRBJ2-3, with D maybe TRBD2 (5 bases). From germline, CDR1 is SSHAT and CDR2 FNYEAQ (reference sequence). The CDR3 covers 14 residues. CDR3 amino acids: CARIGMLGTDTQYF. The DNA for the CDR3 is TGTGCTAGGATCGGGATGTTAGGAACAGATACGCAGTATTTT.

The CDR3 DNA reads as TGTGCCAGCAGTACAATGGTTTCTGGAAACACCATATATTTT. Its protein product is CASSTMVSGNTIYF. The chain couples TRBV2 to TRBJ1-3, with D uncertain. CDR1 and CDR2 (germline): SNHLY, FYNNEI. Trimming stripped 5 bases from V and 1 base from J, with 9 bases between. The CDR3 covers 14 residues.

This chain joins TRBV6-5 and TRBJ2-7; 11 positions agree with TRBD1. This CDR3 spans 16 amino acids. Trimming cost V 2 bases and J 0 bases; bases outside gene matches: 3. The germline V gene has CDR1 MNHEY and CDR2 SVGAGI. The CDR3, as DNA: TGTGCCAGCAGTTACCGGGACAGGGGGGCCTCCTACGAGCAGTACTTC. This sequence encodes CASSYRDRGASYEQYF.

This rearrangement joins TRBV7-6 to TRBJ2-2; 8 bases fit TRBD2. This CDR3 contains 15 residues. The V gene's germline CDR1 is SGHVS and CDR2 FNYEAQ. Trimming cost V 8 bases and J 2 bases; bases outside gene matches: 7. The CDR3 spells CASSVAGGNTGELFF. DNA for the CDR3: TGTGCCAGCTCGGTGGCGGGAGGAAACACCGGGGAGCTGTTTTTT.

The chain uses TRBV6-6 and TRBJ1-1; 7 bases map to TRBD1. The germline V gene encodes CDR1 MNHNY and CDR2 SVGAGI (reference sequence). Trimming cost V 2 bases and J 0 bases; bases outside gene matches: 3. The CDR3 is made up of 15 amino acids. The CDR3 spells CASSYGTVLNTEAFF. Here the CDR3 DNA reads TGTGCCAGCAGTTACGGGACAGTATTGAACACTGAAGCTTTCTTT.

This sequence joins TRBV18 and TRBJ2-2, with TRBD1 as a possible D gene (5 bases). There are 14 residues in the CDR3. CDR1 and CDR2 (germline): KGHSH, LQKENI. V lost 2 bases and J 3 bases, leaving 7 bases between the germline ends. The CDR3 spells CASSPVTDTGELFF. CDR3 nucleotides: TGTGCCAGCTCACCAGTGACAGACACCGGGGAGCTGTTTTTT.

The chain employs TRBV7-9 and TRBJ1-1; D perhaps matches TRBD1 (5 bases). V lost 6 bases to trimming and J lost 0 bases, with 11 bases between them. The germline V gene encodes CDR1 SEHNR and CDR2 FQNEAQ (reference sequence). The CDR3 is 14 residues long. The CDR3 spells CASSQPQVNTEAFF. In DNA, the CDR3 is TGTGCCAGCAGTCAACCACAGGTGAACACTGAAGCTTTCTTT.

Written as DNA, the CDR3 is TGTGCCAGCAGCCCCCCCGGGGGTCGGGTAGTCGGCAATGAGCAGTTCTTC. It translates to CASSPPGGRVVGNEQFF. V is TRBV7-6 and J is TRBJ2-1; tentatively, D is TRBD2 (6 bases). The CDR3 extends over 17 amino acids. Trimming shortened V by 5 bases and J by 6 bases, and 23 bases separated the two germline ends. Germline assignment: CDR1 SGHVS and CDR2 FNYEAQ.

V usage is TRBV27 and J usage is TRBJ1-2; 11 bases line up with TRBD1. CDR3 length: 15 amino acids. The germline V gene has CDR1 MNHEY and CDR2 SMNVEV (reference sequence). J lost 8 bases, V lost 4 bases, and 9 bases had no gene match. The CDR3 nucleotides are TGTGCCAGCAGTTCCCCGGGACAGGGGGAGGAAGGCTACACCTTC. This codes for CASSSPGQGEEGYTF.

The rearrangement links TRBV28 to TRBJ1-1, with 7 bases fitting TRBD1. V lost 8 bases and J lost 4; bases outside the gene matches: 10. Germline assignment: CDR1 MDHEN and CDR2 SYDVKM. There are 14 residues in the CDR3. The CDR3 region is CASEGGADPTEAFF. Written as DNA, the CDR3 is TGTGCCAGCGAAGGGGGCGCGGACCCCACTGAAGCTTTCTTT.

The CDR3 here is CSAIDRFEAFF. The CDR3 nucleotides read TGCAGTGCTATCGATCGGTTTGAAGCTTTCTTT. This chain connects TRBV20-1 to TRBJ1-1; D uncertain. Trimming pared 4 bases from V and 7 bases from J, leaving 10 bases between. This CDR3 spans 11 amino acids. CDR1 and CDR2 from the germline V gene are DFQATT and SNEGSKA (reference sequence).

V is TRBV27 and J is TRBJ2-7, with 7 bases matching TRBD1. Germline CDR1 MNHEY, CDR2 SMNVEV (reference sequence). V dropped 6 bases and J dropped 11; count of bases not matched to a gene: 4. CDR3 length: 10 residues. The CDR3 region has the DNA TGTGCCAGCAGGCAGGGGGTAAAGTACTTC. Protein sequence: CASRQGVKYF.

The chain joins TRBV11-2 to TRBJ2-7; unclear D gene. The CDR3 consists of 12 residues. Deletions cut 5 bases from V and 4 bases from J, with 9 bases between. Germline V gives CDR1 SGHAT, CDR2 FQNNGV. CDR3 residues: CASSTELYEQYF. The CDR3 coding sequence is TGTGCCAGCAGCACGGAGTTGTACGAGCAGTACTTC.

The rearrangement joins TRBV7-2 to TRBJ2-2; possibly TRBD2 for D (6 bases). CDR1 is SGHTA, CDR2 FQGNSA, per germline. The length of the CDR3 is 15 residues. V shed 1 base and J shed 4 bases, with 10 bases lying between them. This chain's CDR3 is CASSLDGRGTGELFF. CDR3 nucleotide sequence: TGTGCCAGCAGCTTAGACGGGAGAGGCACCGGGGAGCTGTTTTTT. Looking up the rest from reference TRBV7-2 and TRBJ2-2 gives the full variable domain: GAGVSQSPSNKVTEKGKDVELRCDPISGHTALYWYRQSLGQGLEFLIYFQGNSAPDKSGLPSDRFSAERTGGSVSTLTIQRTQQEDSAVYLCASSLDGRGTGELFFGEGSRLTVL.

The chain links TRBV15 to TRBJ2-5; 7 bases map to TRBD2. The CDR3 has 16 amino acids. V lost 5 bases, J lost 2 bases, and 11 bases stayed unmatched. Germline values: CDR1 LNHNV, CDR2 YYDKDF (reference sequence). This chain's CDR3 is CATSQALAATQETQYF. The CDR3, as DNA: TGTGCCACCAGCCAAGCGCTAGCGGCTACTCAAGAGACCCAGTACTTC.